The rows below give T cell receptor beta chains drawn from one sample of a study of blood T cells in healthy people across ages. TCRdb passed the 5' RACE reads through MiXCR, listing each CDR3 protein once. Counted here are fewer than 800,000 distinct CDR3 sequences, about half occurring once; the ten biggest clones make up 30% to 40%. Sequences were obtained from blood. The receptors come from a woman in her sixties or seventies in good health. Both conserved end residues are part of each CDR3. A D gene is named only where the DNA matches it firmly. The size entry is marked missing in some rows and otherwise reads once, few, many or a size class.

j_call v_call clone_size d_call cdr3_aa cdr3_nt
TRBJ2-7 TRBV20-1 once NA CSAEAFEPSYNEQYF TGCAGTGCGGAGGCCTTTGAACCCTCCTACAATGAGCAGTACTTC
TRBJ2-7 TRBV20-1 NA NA CSAFPDLTYEQYF TGCAGTGCTTTCCCGGATTTAACCTACGAGCAGTACTTC
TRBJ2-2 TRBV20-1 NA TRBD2 CRALAVTGELFF TGCAGGGCCCTAGCGGTGACCGGGGAGCTGTTTTTT
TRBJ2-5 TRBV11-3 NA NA CASSSSQGNEQYF TGTGCCAGCAGCTCGTCCCAGGGGAATGAGCAGTACTTC
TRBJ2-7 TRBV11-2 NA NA CASSLGAGDPYEQYF TGTGCCAGCAGCTTAGGGGCAGGGGACCCCTACGAGCAGTACTTC
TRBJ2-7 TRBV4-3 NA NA CASSQNIVGYEQYF TGCGCCAGCAGCCAAAACATCGTTGGGTACGAGCAGTACTTC
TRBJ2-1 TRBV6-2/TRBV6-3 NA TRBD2 CASRTWREGINEQFF TGTGCCAGCAGAACTTGGCGGGAGGGAATTAATGAGCAGTTCTTC
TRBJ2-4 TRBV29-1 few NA CSVEIGGIFNIQYF TGCAGCGTTGAAATAGGGGGGATATTCAACATTCAGTACTTC
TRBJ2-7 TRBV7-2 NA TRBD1 CASKGGTGLYEQYF TGTGCCAGCAAGGGCGGGACAGGGTTATACGAGCAGTACTTC
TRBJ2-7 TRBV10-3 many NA CAISATGSPGYEQYF TGTGCCATCAGTGCGACAGGCTCCCCAGGGTACGAGCAGTACTTC
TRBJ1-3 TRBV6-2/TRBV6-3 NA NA CASSYSGGNTIYF TGTGCCAGCAGTTACTCCGGAGGAAACACCATATATTTT
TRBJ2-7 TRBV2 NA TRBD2 CAGTSGTTISYNEQYF TGTGCCGGGACTAGCGGGACTACGATCTCCTACAATGAGCAGTACTTC
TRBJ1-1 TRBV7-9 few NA CASSPKQGNGTEAFF TGTGCCAGCAGCCCGAAACAGGGAAATGGGACTGAAGCTTTCTTT
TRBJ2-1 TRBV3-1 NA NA CAGSQGGKGNEQFF TGTGCCGGCAGCCAAGGAGGTAAGGGGAATGAGCAGTTCTTC
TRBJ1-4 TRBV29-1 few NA CSAGQANEKLFF TGCAGCGCTGGTCAAGCTAATGAAAAACTGTTTTTT
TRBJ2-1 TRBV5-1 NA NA CASSSKRASESSYNEQFF TGCGCCAGCAGCTCGAAAAGGGCTAGCGAGAGCTCCTACAATGAGCAGTTCTTC
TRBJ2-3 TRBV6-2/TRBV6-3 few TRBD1 CASSPGTDYTDTQYF TGTGCCAGCAGCCCTGGGACAGACTACACAGATACGCAGTATTTT
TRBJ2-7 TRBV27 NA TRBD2 CASSWGRAEQYF TGTGCCAGCAGTTGGGGGAGGGCTGAGCAGTACTTC
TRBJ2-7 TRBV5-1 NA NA CASSLDRITYEQYF TGCGCCAGCAGCTTGGACAGGATCACCTACGAGCAGTACTTC
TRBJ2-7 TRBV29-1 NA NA CSVEVASDDEQYF TGCAGCGTTGAAGTGGCTTCCGATGATGAGCAGTACTTC
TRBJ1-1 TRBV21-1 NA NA CASRQGRTEAFF TGTGCCAGCAGACAGGGGAGGACTGAAGCTTTCTTT
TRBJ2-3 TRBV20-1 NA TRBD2 CSARDPAGVGDTQYF TGCAGTGCTAGAGATCCAGCGGGAGTGGGAGATACGCAGTATTTT
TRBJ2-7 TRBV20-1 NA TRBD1 CSARDTGQRSYNEQYF TGCAGTGCTAGAGACACGGGACAGCGATCCTACAATGAGCAGTACTTC
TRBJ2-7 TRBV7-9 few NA CASGQGHLFYEQYF TGTGCCAGCGGCCAGGGACACCTCTTCTACGAGCAGTACTTC
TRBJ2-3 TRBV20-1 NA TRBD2 CSARDHTSGPFGGQYF TGCAGTGCTAGAGACCATACTAGCGGCCCATTCGGAGGGCAGTATTTT
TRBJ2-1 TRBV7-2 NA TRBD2 CASSPRTSGRRDEQFF TGTGCCAGCAGCCCACGAACTAGCGGGAGGAGAGATGAGCAGTTCTTC
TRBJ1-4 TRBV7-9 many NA CASSPRTAEKLFF TGTGCCAGCAGCCCGCGGACAGCTGAAAAACTGTTTTTT
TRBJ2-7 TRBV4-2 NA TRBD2 CAGSRRSGLGGTYEQYF TGTGCCGGCAGCCGTCGGTCCGGACTAGGCGGTACCTACGAGCAGTACTTC
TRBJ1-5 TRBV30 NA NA CAWSTEGTLTQPQHF TGTGCCTGGAGTACCGAAGGGACCCTAACTCAGCCCCAGCATTTT